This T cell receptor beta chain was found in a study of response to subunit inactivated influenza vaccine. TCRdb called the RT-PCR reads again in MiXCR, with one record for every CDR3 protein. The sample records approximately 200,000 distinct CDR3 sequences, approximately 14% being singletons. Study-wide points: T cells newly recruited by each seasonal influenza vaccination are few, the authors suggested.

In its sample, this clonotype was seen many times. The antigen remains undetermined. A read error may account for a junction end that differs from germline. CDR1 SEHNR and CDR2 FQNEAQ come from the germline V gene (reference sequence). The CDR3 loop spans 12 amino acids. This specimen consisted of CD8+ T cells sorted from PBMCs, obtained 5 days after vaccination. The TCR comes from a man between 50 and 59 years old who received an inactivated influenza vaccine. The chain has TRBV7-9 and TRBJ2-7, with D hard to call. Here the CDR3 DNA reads TGTGCCAGCAGTTTAGGTTCCTACGAGCAGTACTTC. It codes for CASSLGSYEQYF.